The rows below give T cell receptor beta chains drawn from one sample of a study of CD8 T cells in Susac syndrome. TCRdb called the immunoSEQ multiplex PCR reads again in MiXCR, with one record for every CDR3 protein. The data show around 270,000 distinct CDR3 sequences, with 75% to 90% seen just once and 0.18% held by the top ten. Sequencing was carried out using CD8+ T cells from PBMCs. The receptor source for this set is a human donor with multiple sclerosis. CDR3s include the opening cysteine and the closing phenylalanine or tryptophan. Each record gives: J gene, D gene, V gene, clone size, CDR3 protein, CDR3 DNA. A D gene is named only where the DNA matches it firmly. A clone size is listed for some rows: how often the clone was seen (once, few, many), or a class if it is expanded.

J gene: TRBJ1-1; D gene: -; V gene: TRBV7-2; clone size: -; CDR3 protein: CASSLLGGTEAFF; CDR3 DNA: TGTGCCAGCAGCTTGTTAGGAGGCACTGAAGCTTTCTTT
J gene: TRBJ2-7; D gene: -; V gene: TRBV4-1; clone size: few; CDR3 protein: CASSQAQAAYEQYF; CDR3 DNA: TGCGCCAGCAGCCAAGCACAGGCGGCCTACGAGCAGTACTTC
J gene: TRBJ1-1; D gene: -; V gene: TRBV28; clone size: few; CDR3 protein: CASSLSGVEAFF; CDR3 DNA: TGTGCCAGCAGTTTATCGGGAGTTGAAGCTTTCTTT
J gene: TRBJ2-1; D gene: -; V gene: TRBV5-4; clone size: -; CDR3 protein: CASRGTSNEQFF; CDR3 DNA: TGTGCCAGCAGGGGGACATCTAATGAGCAGTTCTTC
J gene: TRBJ1-5; D gene: TRBD1; V gene: TRBV28; clone size: -; CDR3 protein: CASSLYTGEQPQHF; CDR3 DNA: TGTGCCAGCAGTTTATATACAGGGGAACAGCCCCAGCATTTT
J gene: TRBJ2-1; D gene: -; V gene: TRBV20-1; clone size: -; CDR3 protein: CSERASINEQFF; CDR3 DNA: TGCAGTGAAAGGGCTAGCATTAATGAGCAGTTCTTC
J gene: TRBJ1-4; D gene: -; V gene: TRBV9; clone size: -; CDR3 protein: CASSVEGVVNEKLFF; CDR3 DNA: TGTGCCAGCAGCGTAGAAGGGGTGGTGAATGAAAAACTGTTTTTT
J gene: TRBJ2-2; D gene: -; V gene: TRBV6-5; clone size: -; CDR3 protein: CASSYSRWTANTGELFF; CDR3 DNA: TGTGCCAGCAGTTACTCGAGGTGGACCGCTAACACCGGGGAGCTGTTTTTT
J gene: TRBJ1-3; D gene: -; V gene: TRBV4-2; clone size: -; CDR3 protein: CASSQDQSSGNTIYF; CDR3 DNA: TGTGCCAGCAGCCAAGATCAGAGCTCTGGAAACACCATATATTTT
J gene: TRBJ1-1; D gene: -; V gene: TRBV19; clone size: once; CDR3 protein: CASSMAGRMTEAFF; CDR3 DNA: TGTGCCAGTAGTATGGCAGGGCGGATGACTGAAGCTTTCTTT
J gene: TRBJ1-3; D gene: -; V gene: TRBV5-1; clone size: -; CDR3 protein: CASRWNSGEGNTIYF; CDR3 DNA: TGCGCCAGCAGATGGAATTCGGGGGAAGGAAACACCATATATTTT
J gene: TRBJ2-5; D gene: -; V gene: TRBV3-1; clone size: -; CDR3 protein: CASSHAGHLETQYF; CDR3 DNA: TGTGCCAGCAGCCATGCGGGACACTTGGAGACCCAGTACTTC
J gene: TRBJ2-7; D gene: TRBD2; V gene: TRBV10-3; clone size: -; CDR3 protein: CAISESWGSGSQSYEQYF; CDR3 DNA: TGTGCCATCAGTGAGTCTTGGGGGAGCGGGAGCCAATCCTACGAGCAGTACTTC
J gene: TRBJ2-7; D gene: -; V gene: TRBV28; clone size: once; CDR3 protein: CASSLFRASSGQYF; CDR3 DNA: TGTGCCAGCAGTTTGTTTCGGGCTTCAAGCGGACAGTACTTC
J gene: TRBJ2-5; D gene: -; V gene: TRBV6-1; clone size: -; CDR3 protein: CASSPLRDPTRETQYF; CDR3 DNA: TGTGCCAGCAGCCCCCTCCGGGACCCCACGAGGGAGACCCAGTACTTC
J gene: TRBJ1-5; D gene: -; V gene: TRBV6-1; clone size: -; CDR3 protein: CASSEGRRANQPQHF; CDR3 DNA: TGTGCCAGCAGTGAAGGAAGGAGGGCCAATCAGCCCCAGCATTTT
J gene: TRBJ2-5; D gene: -; V gene: TRBV4-1; clone size: -; CDR3 protein: CASSQVGVETQYF; CDR3 DNA: TGCGCCAGCAGCCAAGTGGGGGTAGAGACCCAGTACTTC
J gene: TRBJ2-5; D gene: -; V gene: TRBV7-8; clone size: -; CDR3 protein: CASSLAITVYQETQYF; CDR3 DNA: TGTGCCAGCAGCTTAGCGATAACCGTTTATCAAGAGACCCAGTACTTC
J gene: TRBJ2-7; D gene: -; V gene: TRBV7-8; clone size: -; CDR3 protein: CASSLIRARRWEQYF; CDR3 DNA: TGTGCCAGCAGCTTAATCCGGGCCAGGCGGTGGGAGCAGTACTTC
J gene: TRBJ1-4; D gene: -; V gene: TRBV30; clone size: -; CDR3 protein: CAWSPGSKLFF; CDR3 DNA: TGTGCCTGGAGTCCCGGGTCAAAACTGTTTTTT
J gene: TRBJ1-2; D gene: -; V gene: TRBV28; clone size: -; CDR3 protein: CASSHWGDSGYGYTF; CDR3 DNA: TGTGCCAGCAGCCACTGGGGTGACAGCGGCTATGGCTACACCTTC
J gene: TRBJ2-7; D gene: TRBD2; V gene: TRBV13; clone size: -; CDR3 protein: CASSFRLAVGEQYF; CDR3 DNA: TGTGCCAGCAGCTTTCGGCTAGCGGTGGGGGAGCAGTACTTC
J gene: TRBJ1-1; D gene: -; V gene: TRBV9; clone size: -; CDR3 protein: CASSTKLEGTNTEAFF; CDR3 DNA: TGTGCCAGCAGCACTAAATTGGAGGGAACGAACACTGAAGCTTTCTTT
J gene: TRBJ2-2; D gene: -; V gene: TRBV4-1; clone size: -; CDR3 protein: CASRGVGAGELFF; CDR3 DNA: TGCGCCAGCAGGGGAGTGGGGGCCGGGGAGCTGTTTTTT
J gene: TRBJ1-4; D gene: -; V gene: TRBV18; clone size: -; CDR3 protein: CASSRPANEKLFF; CDR3 DNA: TGTGCCAGCTCAAGACCAGCTAATGAAAAACTGTTTTTT
J gene: TRBJ2-3; D gene: TRBD2; V gene: TRBV7-6; clone size: -; CDR3 protein: CASSPRAGEGNTQYF; CDR3 DNA: TGTGCCAGCAGCCCCCGGGCGGGAGAGGGAAATACGCAGTATTTT
J gene: TRBJ1-2; D gene: -; V gene: TRBV4-1; clone size: -; CDR3 protein: CASSQGGTATTNYGYTF; CDR3 DNA: TGCGCCAGCAGCCAAGGTGGAACAGCCACCACTAACTATGGCTACACCTTC
J gene: TRBJ1-5; D gene: -; V gene: TRBV6-5; clone size: -; CDR3 protein: CASGASQPQHF; CDR3 DNA: TGTGCCAGCGGGGCGTCTCAGCCCCAGCATTTT
J gene: TRBJ1-4; D gene: -; V gene: TRBV7-9; clone size: -; CDR3 protein: CASGSRDVEKLFF; CDR3 DNA: TGTGCCAGCGGCTCCCGGGACGTTGAAAAACTGTTTTTT
J gene: TRBJ2-5; D gene: -; V gene: TRBV27; clone size: -; CDR3 protein: CASSLSRGVQETQYF; CDR3 DNA: TGTGCCAGCAGTTTATCGAGGGGGGTCCAAGAGACCCAGTACTTC
J gene: TRBJ1-2; D gene: TRBD1; V gene: TRBV7-9; clone size: -; CDR3 protein: CASRGDREVFYGYTF; CDR3 DNA: TGTGCCAGCAGAGGCGACAGGGAGGTGTTCTATGGCTACACCTTC
J gene: TRBJ2-1; D gene: TRBD1; V gene: TRBV7-8; clone size: -; CDR3 protein: CASSWTGTGGRNEQFF; CDR3 DNA: TGTGCCAGCAGCTGGACCGGGACAGGGGGCAGGAATGAGCAGTTCTTC
J gene: TRBJ2-5; D gene: TRBD1; V gene: TRBV10-3; clone size: -; CDR3 protein: CAISESGQDLQETQYF; CDR3 DNA: TGTGCCATCAGTGAATCGGGACAGGATCTCCAAGAGACCCAGTACTTC
J gene: TRBJ1-1; D gene: -; V gene: TRBV9; clone size: -; CDR3 protein: CASSVEGTYTEAFF; CDR3 DNA: TGTGCCAGCAGCGTAGAGGGCACGTACACTGAAGCTTTCTTT
J gene: TRBJ2-3; D gene: TRBD2; V gene: TRBV12-3/TRBV12-4; clone size: -; CDR3 protein: CATLPTSGGAGTQYF; CDR3 DNA: TGTGCCACCCTACCGACTAGCGGGGGGGCGGGTACGCAGTATTTT
J gene: TRBJ1-5; D gene: -; V gene: TRBV6-5; clone size: -; CDR3 protein: CASSYPPSGFMGSVQNQPQHF; CDR3 DNA: TGTGCCAGCAGTTACCCCCCTTCGGGGTTTATGGGTTCGGTCCAAAATCAGCCCCAGCATTTT
J gene: TRBJ2-1; D gene: TRBD2; V gene: TRBV7-3; clone size: -; CDR3 protein: CASSFGLAGVWEQFF; CDR3 DNA: TGTGCCAGCAGCTTTGGGCTAGCGGGAGTATGGGAGCAGTTCTTC
J gene: TRBJ2-3; D gene: TRBD1; V gene: TRBV20-1; clone size: -; CDR3 protein: CSASPGQGDTDTQYF; CDR3 DNA: TGCAGTGCTAGCCCGGGACAGGGGGACACAGATACGCAGTATTTT
J gene: TRBJ1-3; D gene: -; V gene: TRBV4-3; clone size: once; CDR3 protein: CASSQEWRSSGNTIYF; CDR3 DNA: TGCGCCAGCAGCCAAGAGTGGCGGAGCTCTGGAAACACCATATATTTT
J gene: TRBJ2-3; D gene: TRBD2; V gene: TRBV27; clone size: -; CDR3 protein: CASSGTSGRTSTDTQYF; CDR3 DNA: TGTGCCAGCAGTGGGACTAGCGGGAGGACTAGCACAGATACGCAGTATTTT
J gene: TRBJ2-1; D gene: -; V gene: TRBV4-3; clone size: -; CDR3 protein: CASSQGDAAVYNEQFF; CDR3 DNA: TGCGCCAGCAGCCAGGGTGACGCAGCGGTTTACAATGAGCAGTTCTTC
J gene: TRBJ1-1; D gene: -; V gene: TRBV4-3; clone size: -; CDR3 protein: CASSHHRAGITEAFF; CDR3 DNA: TGCGCCAGCAGCCATCACAGGGCGGGGATTACTGAAGCTTTCTTT
J gene: TRBJ2-2; D gene: -; V gene: TRBV19; clone size: -; CDR3 protein: CARTPGEGTTGELFF; CDR3 DNA: TGTGCCAGAACCCCCGGGGAAGGGACCACCGGGGAGCTGTTTTTT
J gene: TRBJ2-5; D gene: -; V gene: TRBV30; clone size: -; CDR3 protein: CAWSDEETQYF; CDR3 DNA: TGTGCCTGGAGTGACGAAGAGACCCAGTACTTC
J gene: TRBJ2-7; D gene: -; V gene: TRBV7-9; clone size: once; CDR3 protein: CASSSPRQYEQYF; CDR3 DNA: TGTGCCAGCAGCTCCCCGCGGCAATACGAGCAGTACTTC
J gene: TRBJ2-3; D gene: -; V gene: TRBV24-1; clone size: -; CDR3 protein: CATSDPRKERTITDTQYF; CDR3 DNA: TGTGCCACCAGTGACCCCCGGAAAGAGCGGACCATTACAGATACGCAGTATTTT
J gene: TRBJ1-1; D gene: TRBD1; V gene: TRBV14; clone size: -; CDR3 protein: CASRRQGNTEAFF; CDR3 DNA: TGTGCCAGCCGACGACAGGGGAACACTGAAGCTTTCTTT
J gene: TRBJ1-5; D gene: -; V gene: TRBV28; clone size: -; CDR3 protein: CASSAYSNQPQHF; CDR3 DNA: TGTGCCAGCAGTGCATATAGCAATCAGCCCCAGCATTTT
J gene: TRBJ2-5; D gene: -; V gene: TRBV11-1; clone size: -; CDR3 protein: CASSLSFGLETQYF; CDR3 DNA: TGTGCCAGCAGCTTATCCTTTGGATTAGAGACCCAGTACTTC
J gene: TRBJ2-5; D gene: -; V gene: TRBV10-3; clone size: -; CDR3 protein: CAISADQETQYF; CDR3 DNA: TGTGCCATCTCGGCCGACCAAGAGACCCAGTACTTC
J gene: TRBJ2-1; D gene: TRBD1; V gene: TRBV11-1; clone size: -; CDR3 protein: CASSQQGHEQFF; CDR3 DNA: TGTGCCAGCAGTCAACAGGGGCATGAGCAGTTCTTC
J gene: TRBJ1-2; D gene: TRBD1; V gene: TRBV25-1; clone size: -; CDR3 protein: CASSGTGANLYGYTF; CDR3 DNA: TGTGCCAGCAGCGGGACAGGGGCGAACCTCTATGGCTACACCTTC
J gene: TRBJ2-7; D gene: -; V gene: TRBV27; clone size: -; CDR3 protein: CASSFGFPGNEQYF; CDR3 DNA: TGTGCCAGCAGTTTCGGCTTTCCAGGGAACGAGCAGTACTTC
J gene: TRBJ2-7; D gene: -; V gene: TRBV28; clone size: -; CDR3 protein: CASSYVVSDEQYF; CDR3 DNA: TGTGCCAGCAGTTATGTAGTATCAGACGAGCAGTACTTC
J gene: TRBJ1-1; D gene: -; V gene: TRBV9; clone size: -; CDR3 protein: CASRSWDTEAFF; CDR3 DNA: TGTGCCAGCAGGAGTTGGGACACTGAAGCTTTCTTT
J gene: TRBJ2-2; D gene: -; V gene: TRBV6-5; clone size: few; CDR3 protein: CASSFFGAGGELFF; CDR3 DNA: TGTGCCAGCAGTTTCTTCGGGGCTGGCGGGGAGCTGTTTTTT
J gene: TRBJ2-1; D gene: TRBD1; V gene: TRBV27; clone size: -; CDR3 protein: CASSLRQGVYNEQFF; CDR3 DNA: TGTGCCAGCAGTTTAAGACAGGGGGTCTACAATGAGCAGTTCTTC
J gene: TRBJ2-3; D gene: TRBD2; V gene: TRBV9; clone size: -; CDR3 protein: CASSLGLAGPESGTDTQYF; CDR3 DNA: TGTGCCAGCAGCTTAGGACTAGCGGGGCCTGAGTCCGGCACAGATACGCAGTATTTT